The following is a T cell receptor (beta chain) sequence with its context. Its specificity is not known. This sample was included in a study of CXCR3-negative and CXCR3-positive naive CD8 T cells. Germline V CDR1 and CDR2: MNHNY, SVGAGI (reference sequence). The CDR3 consists of 13 residues. Study-wide results and limits: With respect to TRBV-TRBJ usage, naive CXCR3-negative and CXCR3-positive cells were similar; memory differed. Against CXCR3-negative naive cells, CXCR3-positive naive cells showed more hydrophobic TRB CDR3s.

With UMI labels, 5' RACE was used to prepare the TRB cDNA libraries. Reprocessing the 5' RACE reads, TCRdb reports a single entry for every CDR3 protein and omits DNA. In all, the sample yields about 84,000 distinct CDR3 sequences. Sequenced: naive CXCR3+ CD8+ T cells from blood. Subset given: CD45RO-CCR7+CD27+CD95- naive CD8+ T cells expressing CXCR3 (TNR3+). The clonotype was recovered from a human donor in good health. Some clones in this sample may be carry-over from other donors' samples. V usage is TRBV6-6 and J usage is TRBJ2-2; TCRdb outputs TRBD1, but without DNA this stays unchecked. CDR3 region: CASSRTVSGELFF.